This T cell receptor beta chain was sequenced in a study of control samples from healthy donors and cancer patients. Germline V gene sequence: CDR1 MNHEY, CDR2 SVGAGI. The CDR3 has 12 amino acids. The V and J ends lost 4 bases and 5 bases respectively, with 8 bases between them. Profiling relied on immunoSEQ multiplex PCR, and the TCRdb table lists in-frame clones only, not all of them. The sample contains some 120,000 clones, less than 90% of which appear only once. This TCR derives from a man aged 18 to 30 in good health. The J gene is TRBJ1-2, the V gene TRBV6-5; D gene uncertain. Sequences were obtained from blood. The chain's CDR3 is CASSLTAYGYTF. In DNA, the CDR3 is TGTGCCAGCAGTTTGACGGCTTATGGCTACACCTTC.